The rows below give T cell receptor beta chains drawn from one sample of a study of T cell repertoires in cytomegalovirus infection. No antigen has been identified for these receptors. A single record per CDR3 protein comes from TCRdb applying MiXCR to the reads. The sample carries about 700,000 distinct CDR3 sequences, around 31% recorded once. The input for sequencing was cultured PBMCs, taken from culture after CMV antigen stimulation. The source of these receptors is a human donor in good health (CMV status not recorded). Some clones in this sample may be carry-over from other donors' samples. The CDR3 runs from the conserved cysteine through the conserved F or W. D genes are given only for firm matches. Where a row states a size, it is once, few, many or the class of an expanded clone; other rows omit it.

clone_size,d_call,v_call,j_call,cdr3_aa,cdr3_nt
-,-,TRBV28,TRBJ2-7,CASSLFLGTPYF,TGTGCCAGCAGTTTATTTTTGGGGACACCATACTTC
once,TRBD1,TRBV20-1,TRBJ2-1,CGAPAPGQGPKPTYNEQFF,TGCGGTGCCCCTGCCCCGGGACAGGGTCCTAAACCTACCTACAATGAGCAGTTCTTC
-,TRBD1,TRBV19,TRBJ2-7,CASSIRTGRVHEQYF,TGTGCCAGTAGTATTCGGACAGGGAGAGTCCACGAGCAGTACTTC
-,-,TRBV6-5,TRBJ1-1,CASSYFSRGENTEAFF,TGTGCCAGCAGTTATTTTTCGAGGGGTGAAAACACTGAAGCTTTCTTT
many,TRBD2,TRBV7-9,TRBJ2-1,CASSPKISLAGVHNEQFF,TGTGCCAGCAGTCCGAAGATAAGCCTAGCGGGAGTTCACAATGAGCAGTTCTTC
few,TRBD1,TRBV7-8,TRBJ1-3,CASSYDRDGNTIYF,TGTGCCAGCAGCTATGACAGGGATGGAAACACCATATATTTT
few,TRBD2,TRBV4-3,TRBJ2-3,CASSQRYRGADTQYF,TGCGCCAGCAGCCAACGCTACCGGGGGGCAGATACGCAGTATTTT
-,-,TRBV15,TRBJ2-5,CATSRVQPPETQYF,TGTGCCACCAGCAGAGTTCAGCCCCCAGAGACCCAGTACTTC
many,TRBD1,TRBV7-6,TRBJ1-1,CASSLGTADTEAFF,TGTGCCAGCAGCCTCGGGACAGCAGACACTGAAGCTTTCTTT
-,-,TRBV10-2,TRBJ1-2,CASSESSGYGGYTF,TGCGCCAGCAGTGAAAGTTCAGGGTACGGTGGCTACACCTTC
few,TRBD2,TRBV7-2,TRBJ2-1,CASSSPWRGGLNEQFF,TGTGCCAGCAGCTCCCCGTGGCGGGGGGGCCTGAATGAGCAGTTCTTC
-,-,TRBV6-1,TRBJ2-3,CASFPSWEGGTDTQYF,TGTGCCAGCTTCCCAAGCTGGGAGGGGGGCACAGATACGCAGTATTTT
-,-,TRBV6-2/TRBV6-3,TRBJ2-5,CASSRDTPETQYF,TGTGCCAGCAGCCGGGACACCCCGGAGACCCAGTACTTC
-,-,TRBV11-1,TRBJ2-5,CASSLRVWETQYF,TGTGCCAGCAGCTTACGGGTATGGGAGACCCAGTACTTC
few,-,TRBV11-2,TRBJ1-5,CASSFNRARLTSYNQPQHF,TGTGCCAGCAGCTTTAACAGGGCAAGACTTACTAGTTACAATCAGCCCCAGCATTTT
-,TRBD1,TRBV25-1,TRBJ1-1,CASSATAGQGGTEAFF,TGTGCCAGCAGTGCCACCGCGGGACAGGGTGGCACTGAAGCTTTCTTT
-,TRBD1,TRBV5-8,TRBJ1-4,CASSADRAKTTNEKLFF,TGTGCCAGCAGCGCCGACAGGGCGAAGACAACTAATGAAAAACTGTTTTTT